This passage covers 24 T cell receptor beta chains from one sample sequenced in a study of blood T cell repertoires in COVID-19 (dated by TCRdb to 2018 to 2020). To prepare the library, the immunoSEQ multiplex PCR assay was applied. TCRdb limited this immuneACCESS table to in-frame rearrangements with V and J called. A share of clones is missing; checked studies link under half to unresolved V genes, and the rest is unexplained. The sample profile shows around 370,000 clones; 75% to 90% of them were found once. The top ten hold about 6% of the sample. Source material: peripheral blood. The receptor source for this set is a woman in her 50s with COVID-19, enrolled during active disease.

V is TRBV7-2 and J is TRBJ2-3; TRBD2 aligns across 7 bases. Trimming took 1 base from V and 5 from J; bases not matched to a gene: 3. Germline CDR1 is SGHTA and CDR2 is FQGNSA. The CDR3 covers 14 residues. This CDR3 is CASSLETSRDTQYF. The CDR3 DNA follows: TGTGCCAGCAGCTTAGAGACTAGCCGAGATACGCAGTATTTT.

This chain connects TRBV5-6 to TRBJ1-6, with D hard to call. The germline V and J ends were trimmed by 1 base and 5 bases, with 7 bases remaining between them. The CDR3 sequence is 14 residues long. Germline assignment: CDR1 SGHDT and CDR2 YYEEEE. CDR3 sequence (DNA): TGTGCCAGCAGCTTGCCACAAGATAATTCACCCCTCCACTTT. This gives the protein CASSLPQDNSPLHF.

The chain joins TRBV7-2 to TRBJ2-7, with 12 bases aligning to TRBD2. The CDR3 spans 17 residues. V gave up 1 base and J gave up 7 bases; unmatched junction bases: 11. CDR1 SGHTA and CDR2 FQGNSA come from the germline V gene. This chain's CDR3 is CASSLGGASGRAGEQYF. The CDR3 DNA follows: TGTGCCAGCAGCTTAGGTGGTGCTAGCGGGAGGGCCGGGGAGCAGTACTTC.

Details on this clone: One junction end disagrees with the germline gene, perhaps due to a read error. The chain is built from TRBV5-1 and TRBJ2-1, with TRBD2 matching 14 bases. The CDR3 extends over 15 amino acids. Germline V lookup: CDR1 SGHRS, CDR2 YFSETQ. The CDR3 protein is CASRLGTSGSYEQFF. CDR3 sequence (DNA): TGCGCCAGCAGGTTGGGGACTAGCGGGAGCTATGAGCAGTTCTTC.

The chain is built from TRBV5-1 and TRBJ2-1; 13 bases are shared with TRBD2. The CDR3 length is 16 residues. Trimming took 9 bases from V and 9 from J; bases not matched to a gene: 15. Germline V lookup: CDR1 SGHRS, CDR2 YFSETQ. The CDR3 DNA reads TGCGCCACATTTAAGGAAGGACTAGCGGGAGTTGTTGAGCAGTTCTTC. Translated: CATFKEGLAGVVEQFF. Variable domain in full (rest from reference TRBV5-1 and TRBJ2-1): KAGVTQTPRYLIKTRGQQVTLSCSPISGHRSVSWYQQTPGQGLQFLFEYFSETQRNKGNFPGRFSGRQFSNSRSEMNVSTLELGDSALYLCATFKEGLAGVVEQFFGPGTRLTVL.

The chain carries TRBV5-6 and TRBJ2-1; 9 bases agree with TRBD1. Germline V gene lookup returns CDR1 SGHDT and CDR2 YYEEEE. The CDR3 loop spans 16 amino acids. The junction had 5 bases not matched to a gene; V was cut back by 0 bases and J by 4 bases. The CDR3 nucleotides are TGTGCCAGCAGCTTGGACGTGACAGGGGGTTACAATGAGCAGTTCTTC. It translates to CASSLDVTGGYNEQFF.

V gene TRBV3-1 (or the pseudogene TRBV3-2) combines with J gene TRBJ2-2; 8 nucleotides align to TRBD2. V dropped 1 base and J dropped 3; count of bases not matched to a gene: 13. This CDR3 comprises 19 residues. The germline CDR1 and CDR2 sequences are LGHDT and YNNKEL (reference sequence). The CDR3 coding sequence is TGTGCCAGCAGCCAAGGATTATGGAGCGGGAGAGCCGACACCGGGGAGCTGTTTTTT. Translated: CASSQGLWSGRADTGELFF.

This chain connects TRBV14 to TRBJ1-3; 9 nucleotides match TRBD1. This CDR3 spans 15 amino acids. In germline, CDR1 is SGHDN, CDR2 FVKESK. Trimming at V came to 2 bases and at J to 9 bases, leaving 8 bases not matched to a gene. The CDR3 region is CASSQLTGGGSTIYF. Here the CDR3 DNA reads TGTGCCAGCAGCCAACTTACAGGGGGCGGTAGCACCATATATTTT.

This chain joins TRBV19 and TRBJ1-5, with 8 bases fitting TRBD1. The CDR3 is made up of 14 amino acids. V was clipped by 3 bases and J by 6 bases; unmatched bases: 4. The germline V gene encodes CDR1 LNHDA and CDR2 SQIVND (reference sequence). The CDR3 DNA reads as TGTGCCAGTAGTATCCAGGGGGCAGGTCAGCCCCAGCATTTT. It is translated as CASSIQGAGQPQHF.

This clone turned up a few times. The gene calls are TRBV24-1 and TRBJ2-3; TRBD2 matches 8 bases. This CDR3 comprises 15 residues. Looked up from germline, CDR1 is KGHDR and CDR2 is SFDVKD. V lost 5 bases and J lost 6; bases outside the gene matches: 9. The CDR3 sequence is CATSVGGLGADTQYF. CDR3 bases: TGTGCCACCAGTGTGGGGGGACTAGGGGCCGATACGCAGTATTTT.

The chain carries TRBV18 and TRBJ1-1; 10 bases are a match to TRBD1. V was clipped by 3 bases and J by 4 bases; unmatched bases: 8. The germline CDR1 and CDR2 sequences are KGHSH and LQKENI. The CDR3 consists of 16 residues. CDR3 sequence reads: CASSPRGQGQSTEAFF. CDR3 bases: TGTGCCAGCTCACCGAGGGGACAGGGGCAGAGCACTGAAGCTTTCTTT.

The chain joins TRBV27 to TRBJ2-3; TRBD2 matches at 8 bases. This CDR3 contains 15 residues. From germline, CDR1 is MNHEY and CDR2 SMNVEV (reference sequence). V was clipped by 6 bases and J by 3 bases; unmatched bases: 8. CDR3 amino acids: CASRTGLVGTDTQYF. CDR3 in DNA: TGTGCCAGCAGGACGGGACTAGTGGGAACAGATACGCAGTATTTT.

This clone occurred once. The V and J genes are TRBV7-8 and TRBJ2-7, with TRBD2 as a possible D gene (6 bases). Trimming shortened V by 0 bases and J by 5 bases, and 11 bases separated the two germline ends. CDR3 length: 14 amino acids. CDR1 is SGHVS and CDR2 is FQNEAQ in the germline V gene. The CDR3 reads CASSLAGGTHEQYF. The CDR3 region has the DNA TGTGCCAGCAGCTTAGCGGGGGGTACCCACGAGCAGTACTTC.

This sequence joins TRBV25-1 and TRBJ2-3, with 7 bases matching TRBD2. With 1 base clipped from V and 4 bases from J, the junction kept 11 bases outside the gene matches. The CDR3 runs to 17 residues. The germline V gene has CDR1 MGHDK and CDR2 SYGVNS. CDR3 amino acids: CASSEWGAGVYPDTQYF. The CDR3 DNA sequence: TGTGCCAGCAGTGAATGGGGTGCGGGAGTCTACCCAGATACGCAGTATTTT.

The rearrangement links TRBV18 to TRBJ2-1; 10 bases align to TRBD2. CDR1 and CDR2 (germline): KGHSH, LQKENI. Trimming removed 1 base from V and 3 bases from J; junction bases left unmatched: 21. The CDR3 is made up of 22 amino acids. The CDR3: CASSPLTLAGAKPKGGYNEQFF. CDR3 nucleotide sequence: TGTGCCAGCTCACCACTGACGCTAGCGGGAGCGAAGCCGAAGGGGGGCTACAATGAGCAGTTCTTC.

V is TRBV5-6 and J is TRBJ1-5; D might be TRBD1 (5 bases). Germline-derived CDR1 and CDR2 are SGHDT and YYEEEE. This CDR3 has 14 amino acids. Trimming removed 0 bases at V and 7 bases at J, with 11 bases between. The CDR3 is CASSLAFGGQPQHF. The CDR3 DNA follows: TGTGCCAGCAGCTTGGCTTTCGGGGGGCAGCCCCAGCATTTT.

The chain uses TRBV6-5 and TRBJ2-7; D perhaps matches TRBD2 (6 bases). The V end was cut by 11 bases, the J end by 2 bases, with 19 bases between. Germline CDR1 and CDR2: MNHEY and SVGAGI. CDR3 size: 14 residues. The CDR3 nucleotides read TGTGCCTCCGACACCGGGAGTTTGCCCTACGAGCAGTACTTC. This sequence encodes CASDTGSLPYEQYF.

This sequence joins TRBV5-1 and TRBJ2-7; maybe TRBD2 (5 bases). Per germline, CDR1 SGHRS and CDR2 YFSETQ. V lost 4 bases and J 3 bases, leaving 17 bases between the germline ends. CDR3 length: 15 amino acids. The CDR3 region has the DNA TGCGCCAGCAGCCGGGAAGGGTCTGCACGCTACGAGCAGTACTTC. This gives the protein CASSREGSARYEQYF.

The chain links TRBV19 to TRBJ2-1, with TRBD2 identical over 13 bases. Germline V gives CDR1 LNHDA, CDR2 SQIVND (reference sequence). V gave up 4 bases and J gave up 8 bases; unmatched junction bases: 23. This CDR3 has 21 residues. For the CDR3, the DNA is TGTGCCAGTAGTAGTAACCCTACTAGCGGGAGGGGTCTCCATAGGCACCATGAGCAGTTCTTC. Translated, it gives CASSSNPTSGRGLHRHHEQFF.

The chain employs TRBV10-3 and TRBJ1-1, with D perhaps TRBD1 (5 bases). Between the trimmed V and J ends, which lost 3 bases and 4 bases, there was a span of 9 bases. Germline loops: CDR1 ENHRY, CDR2 SYGVKD. This CDR3 spans 13 amino acids. In DNA form, the CDR3 reads TGTGCCATCAGTGAAAAGGGACTCACTGAAGCTTTCTTT. It codes for CAISEKGLTEAFF.

The V call is TRBV30, the J call TRBJ1-3, with no clear D. There are 13 residues in the CDR3. Trimming pared 0 bases from V and 0 bases from J, leaving 3 bases between. Germline V CDR1 and CDR2: GTSNPN, SVGIG (reference sequence). The CDR3 sequence: CAWSVHSGNTIYF. CDR3 in DNA: TGTGCCTGGAGTGTTCACTCTGGAAACACCATATATTTT.

As DNA, the CDR3 is TGTGCCAGTGAGGTGGGACTAGCGAGAAACTCCTACGAGCAGTACTTC. Residues: CASEVGLARNSYEQYF. The chain combines TRBV7-9 with TRBJ2-7, with 10 bases that match TRBD2. The J segment lost 0 bases and the V segment lost 9 bases, leaving 11 bases of the junction unmatched. This CDR3 contains 16 residues. CDR1 is SEHNR and CDR2 is FQNEAQ in the germline V gene (reference sequence).

The V call is TRBV27, the J call TRBJ2-7, with 7 bases matching TRBD1. The V gene's germline CDR1 is MNHEY and CDR2 SMNVEV (reference sequence). The CDR3 is made up of 14 amino acids. Trimming cost V 2 bases and J 4 bases; bases outside gene matches: 5. The CDR3 DNA reads as TGTGCCAGCAGTTTACTCGGGACAGAGTACGAGCAGTACTTC. Its protein is CASSLLGTEYEQYF.

The rearrangement links TRBV7-8 to TRBJ1-5; 7 positions agree with TRBD1. The CDR3 extends over 19 amino acids. The ends lost 4 bases at V and 1 base at J; junction bases unmatched: 16. Germline CDR1 SGHVS, CDR2 FQNEAQ. The CDR3 reads CASSSTPGQPPGSNQPQHF. For the CDR3, the DNA is TGTGCCAGCAGCTCCACGCCGGGACAGCCCCCGGGGAGCAATCAGCCCCAGCATTTT.